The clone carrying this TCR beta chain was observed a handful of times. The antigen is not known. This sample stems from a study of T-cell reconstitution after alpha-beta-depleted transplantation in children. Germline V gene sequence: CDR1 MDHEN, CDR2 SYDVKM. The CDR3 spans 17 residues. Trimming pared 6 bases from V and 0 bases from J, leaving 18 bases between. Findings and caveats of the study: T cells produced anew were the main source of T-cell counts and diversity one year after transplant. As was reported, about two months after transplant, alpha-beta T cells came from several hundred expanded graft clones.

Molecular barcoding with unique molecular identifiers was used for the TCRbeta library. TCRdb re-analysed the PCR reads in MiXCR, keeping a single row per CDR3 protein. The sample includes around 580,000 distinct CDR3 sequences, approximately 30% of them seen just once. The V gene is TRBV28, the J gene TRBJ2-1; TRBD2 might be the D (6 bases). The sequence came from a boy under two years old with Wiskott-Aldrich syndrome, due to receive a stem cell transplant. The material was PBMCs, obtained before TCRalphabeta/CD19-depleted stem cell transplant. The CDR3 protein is CASSPVGSGSSYNEQFF. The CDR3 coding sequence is TGTGCCAGCAGCCCCGTTGGTAGCGGTAGCTCCTACAATGAGCAGTTCTTC. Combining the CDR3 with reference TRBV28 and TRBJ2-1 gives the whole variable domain DVKVTQSSRYLVKRTGEKVFLECVQDMDHENMFWYRQDPGLGLRLIYFSYDVKMKEKGDIPEGYSVSREKKERFSLILESASTNQTSMYLCASSPVGSGSSYNEQFFGPGTRLTVL.